One T cell receptor beta chain is described in this entry. This sample was included in a study of blood T cell repertoires in COVID-19. The wider study: Some COVID-19 samples were acute and others convalescent; all came from the United States, Italy and Spain.

Some clones are missing from TCRdb's copy, which holds only in-frame ones; the method was immunoSEQ multiplex PCR. The repertoire has under 300,000 clones, 83% of them found once; the top ten carry approximately 6%. The CDR3 contains 14 residues. The V gene's germline CDR1 is SGHDT and CDR2 YYEEEE. V shed 4 bases, J shed 0 bases, and the junction held 3 bases outside the gene matches. V gene TRBV5-6 combines with J gene TRBJ1-2, with 7 bases identical to TRBD1. This clonotype was obtained from an elderly man with acute or convalescent COVID-19. The sample was peripheral blood. CDR3: CASSPGQTNYGYTF. CDR3 bases: TGTGCCAGCAGCCCGGGACAGACTAACTATGGCTACACCTTC.